This is a list of T cell receptor beta chains from one sample in a study of T cell responses to AZD1222 COVID-19 vaccine. Profiled with immunoSEQ multiplex PCR; TCRdb holds only in-frame clones, not every one. The table includes some 150,000 clones, roughly 90% detected once. The sequences come from peripheral blood, collected 28 days after the second AZD1222 dose. Source of these receptors: an adult who received the AZD1222 COVID-19 vaccine. Each CDR3 is given with its conserved first and last residue. A D gene is named only where the DNA matches it firmly. Expanded clones are given a class, and other clones once, few, many or no size at all.

>NA|TRBV11-2|NA|TRBJ2-5
TGTGCCAGCAGCTCCTTCGCCTCAGGGACCCAGTACTTC
CASSSFASGTQYF
>NA|TRBV2|NA|TRBJ2-7
TGTGCCAGCAGTGATGGACTCCCCTTGGGCGGTCGGTTC
CASSDGLPLGGRF
>NA|TRBV27|NA|TRBJ1-5
TGTGCCAGCAGTTTAACACGGGACAACAATCAGCCCCAGCATTTT
CASSLTRDNNQPQHF
>NA|TRBV19|NA|TRBJ2-7
TGTGCCAGTAGTATTGGGGCAGGAGGCGGCTACGAGCAGTACTTC
CASSIGAGGGYEQYF
>NA|TRBV4-2|NA|TRBJ1-1
TGTGCCAGCAGCCAAGGTGGGGCCGAAGCTTTCTTT
CASSQGGAEAFF
>NA|TRBV24-1|TRBD2|TRBJ2-1
TGTGCCACCACCCGGACTAGCGGGGGAGTAAATGAGCAGTTCTTC
CATTRTSGGVNEQFF
>NA|TRBV10-3|NA|TRBJ1-1
TGTGCCATCAGTGAGTCGACGGGTTTGAGCACTGAAGCTTTCTTT
CAISESTGLSTEAFF
>NA|TRBV7-2|NA|TRBJ1-5
TGTGCCAGCAGCTTAAGGGGGAAGCCCCAGCATTTT
CASSLRGKPQHF
>NA|TRBV11-3|TRBD2|TRBJ2-3
TGTGCCAGCAGCTTAGGACCCTGGCGGGGGAACGCAGATACGCAGTATTTT
CASSLGPWRGNADTQYF
>NA|TRBV7-3|TRBD2|TRBJ2-3
TGTGCCAGCAGCTTAACGGGGGAGGGTAGCGGGAGATGGACAGATACGCAGTATTTT
CASSLTGEGSGRWTDTQYF
>NA|TRBV28|NA|TRBJ1-1
TGTGCCAGCAGTCCCTCGGTGGGGAACACTGAAGCTTTCTTT
CASSPSVGNTEAFF
>few|TRBV9|TRBD2|TRBJ2-7
TGTGCCAGCAGCTTTTCCGGGACTACATCCTACGAGCAGTACTTC
CASSFSGTTSYEQYF
>NA|TRBV7-2|NA|TRBJ1-1
TGTGCCAGCAGCGCCCCCGCTCGCACTGAAGCTTTCTTT
CASSAPARTEAFF
>few|TRBV12-3/TRBV12-4|NA|TRBJ1-1
TGTGCCAGCCGTCGGGCCCTGAACACTGAAGCTTTCTTT
CASRRALNTEAFF
>NA|TRBV7-9|NA|TRBJ2-7
TGTGCCAGCAGATCTAAGGGGCCAAATTACGAGCAGTACTTC
CASRSKGPNYEQYF
>NA|TRBV30|NA|TRBJ2-5
TGTGCCTGGAGTGCCCCAGGTTGGGGAGAGACCCAGTACTTC
CAWSAPGWGETQYF
>NA|TRBV6-5|NA|TRBJ2-1
TGTGCCAGCAGGTCCGTCAGTAACTCCTACAATGAGCAGTTCTTC
CASRSVSNSYNEQFF
>NA|TRBV5-4|NA|TRBJ1-1
TGTGCCAGCAGCTTGTCGACGGCAACTGAAGCTTTCTTT
CASSLSTATEAFF
>NA|TRBV29-1|NA|TRBJ2-7
TGCAGCGTCATGACCCGGCGCGGCTCCTACGAGCAGTACTTC
CSVMTRRGSYEQYF
>NA|TRBV6-5|TRBD1|TRBJ1-2
TGTGCCAGCAGTAGCCGGGACAGGGATGGCTACACCTTC
CASSSRDRDGYTF
>NA|TRBV28|NA|TRBJ1-4
TGTGCCAGCAGTTACCCCTTTTGGTTGGATGAAAAACTGTTTTTT
CASSYPFWLDEKLFF
>few|TRBV29-1|NA|TRBJ2-1
TGCAGCGTTAGTAGCGCATCCTACAATGAGCAGTTCTTC
CSVSSASYNEQFF
>NA|TRBV5-1|NA|TRBJ1-6
TGCGCCAGCAGCCCTGGACATTCAAATTCACCCCTCCACTTT
CASSPGHSNSPLHF